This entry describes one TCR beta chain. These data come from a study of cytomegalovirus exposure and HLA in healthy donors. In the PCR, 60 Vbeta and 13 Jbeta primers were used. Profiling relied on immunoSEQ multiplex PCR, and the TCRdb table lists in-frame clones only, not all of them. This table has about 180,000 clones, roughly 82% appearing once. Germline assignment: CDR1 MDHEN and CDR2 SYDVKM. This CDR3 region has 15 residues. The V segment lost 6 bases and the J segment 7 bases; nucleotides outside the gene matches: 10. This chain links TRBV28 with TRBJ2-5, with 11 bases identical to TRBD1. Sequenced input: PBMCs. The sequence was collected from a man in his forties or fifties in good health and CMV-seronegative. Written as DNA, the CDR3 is TGTGCCAGCAGACCTAGCGGACAGGGGGCGGGGACCCAGTACTTC. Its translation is CASRPSGQGAGTQYF.